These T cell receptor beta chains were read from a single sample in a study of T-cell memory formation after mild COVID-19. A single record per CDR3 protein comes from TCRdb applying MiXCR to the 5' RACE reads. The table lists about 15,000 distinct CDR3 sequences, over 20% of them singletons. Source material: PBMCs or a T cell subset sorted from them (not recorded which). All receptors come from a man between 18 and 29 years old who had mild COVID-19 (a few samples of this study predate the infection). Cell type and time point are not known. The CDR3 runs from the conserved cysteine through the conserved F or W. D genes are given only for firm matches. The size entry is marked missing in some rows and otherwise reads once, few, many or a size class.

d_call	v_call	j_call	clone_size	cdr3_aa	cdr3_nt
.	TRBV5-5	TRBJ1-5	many	CASSLWAGLNQPQHF	TGTGCCAGCAGCTTGTGGGCAGGGCTTAATCAGCCCCAGCATTTT
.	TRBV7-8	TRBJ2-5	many	CASELGGGSRTQYF	TGTGCCAGCGAATTAGGGGGGGGAAGTCGGACCCAGTACTTC
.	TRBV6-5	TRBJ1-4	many	CASSFNEKLFF	TGTGCCAGCAGCTTTAATGAAAAACTGTTTTTT
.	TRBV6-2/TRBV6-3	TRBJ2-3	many	CASSQTAGALTDTQYF	TGTGCCAGCAGCCAAACGGCGGGGGCCCTCACAGATACGCAGTATTTT
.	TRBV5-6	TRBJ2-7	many	CASSSGPYEQYF	TGTGCCAGCAGCTCCGGGCCTTACGAGCAGTACTTC
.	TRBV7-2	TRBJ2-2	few	CASSPDRITGELFF	TGTGCCAGCAGTCCGGACCGCATCACCGGGGAGCTGTTTTTT
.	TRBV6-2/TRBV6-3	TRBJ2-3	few	CASTPTPGPRTDTQYF	TGTGCCAGCACTCCCACCCCGGGACCCCGCACAGATACGCAGTATTTT
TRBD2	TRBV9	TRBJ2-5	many	CASSVAKRGYETQYF	TGTGCCAGCAGCGTAGCAAAGCGGGGATATGAGACCCAGTACTTC
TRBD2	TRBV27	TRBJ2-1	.	CASSGTSGGHSQFF	TGTGCCAGCAGCGGGACTAGCGGGGGCCACAGCCAGTTCTTC
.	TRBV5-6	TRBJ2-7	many	CASSLSHTYEQYF	TGTGCCAGCAGCTTGAGTCACACCTACGAGCAGTACTTC
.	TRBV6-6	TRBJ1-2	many	CASSDRVRTNYGYTF	TGTGCCAGCAGTGATAGGGTTCGGACTAACTATGGCTACACCTTC
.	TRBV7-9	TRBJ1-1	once	CASSRTVNTEAFF	TGTGCCAGCAGCCGCACGGTGAACACTGAAGCTTTCTTT
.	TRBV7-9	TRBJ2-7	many	CASSLAGGASYEQYF	TGTGCCAGCAGCTTAGCTGGCGGGGCGTCCTACGAGCAGTACTTC
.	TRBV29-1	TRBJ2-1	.	CSVGGRGPTGQFF	TGCAGCGTTGGGGGCAGGGGCCCGACGGGGCAGTTCTTC
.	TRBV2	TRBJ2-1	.	CARGAAGLRDEQFF	TGTGCCAGGGGGGCAGCAGGACTTAGGGATGAGCAGTTCTTC
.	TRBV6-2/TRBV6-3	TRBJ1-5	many	CASSSAGGGHFNQPQHF	TGTGCCAGCAGCTCCGCAGGCGGGGGGCACTTCAATCAGCCCCAGCATTTT
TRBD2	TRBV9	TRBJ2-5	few	CASSARTSGDQETQYF	TGTGCCAGCAGCGCCCGGACTAGCGGGGACCAAGAGACCCAGTACTTC
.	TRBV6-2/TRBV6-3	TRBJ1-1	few	CASRTSQANTEAFF	TGTGCCAGCAGAACCTCACAGGCGAACACTGAAGCTTTCTTT